This T cell receptor (beta chain) came from a study of beta chain features in type 1 diabetes. Regarding the study as a whole: TCRB CDR3 length was moderately but significantly reduced in all four CD4+ subsets of Type 1 diabetes patients.

A few counts support this clone. Its antigen is undetermined. Every isolated RNA sample was fully reverse transcribed, so sequencing captured expressed TCRB transcripts. Libraries were prepared by immunoSEQ multiplex PCR; TCRdb keeps only in-frame clonotypes and omits some of them. The table lists over 200,000 clones, around 9.9% of them singletons. With 8 bases removed from V and 3 bases from J, the gap between germline ends came to 8 bases. In germline, CDR1 is MNHEY, CDR2 SVGAGI. The CDR3 is 11 amino acids. Sequencing was performed on naive CD4+ T cells from blood. This receptor was obtained from a man in his thirties or forties with type 1 diabetes. V and J are TRBV6-5 and TRBJ2-7, with D perhaps TRBD2 (6 bases). CDR3 in amino acids: CASVGGYEQYF. CDR3 DNA sequence: TGTGCCAGCGTCGGGGGCTACGAGCAGTACTTC.